The 32 T cell receptor beta chains listed next were all sequenced from one sample in a study of blood T cell repertoires in COVID-19. Sequencing was performed with immunoSEQ multiplex PCR; in TCRdb, only in-frame clones are kept and a portion is missing. Among roughly 170,000 clones, less than 85% were seen once, and the ten largest hold about 4.6%. The specimen was PBMCs or T cells enriched from blood (not recorded which). Receptors were obtained from a woman aged 45 to 65 who had recovered from COVID-19.

The chain recombines TRBV12-1 with TRBJ2-3; the table's D gene call, TRBD2, was not cross checked with the DNA. TRBV12-1 is designated a pseudogene. The CDR3 spans 16 residues. The CDR3 DNA reads TGTGCCAGCAGCTTTAAAAAACTAGCGGATACAGATACGCAGTATTTT. Amino acids: CASSFKKLADTDTQYF.

The CDR3 sequence: CASSPMTRGGYTF. CDR3 DNA: TGTGCCAGCTCACCGATGACACGGGGTGGCTACACCTTC. The V gene is TRBV18, the J gene TRBJ1-2; D not resolved. Per the germline V gene, CDR1 is KGHSH and CDR2 is LQKENI. CDR3 size: 13 residues. V lost 3 bases and J lost 7, with 12 bases in between.

As for this clone: Additional DNA sequences in this sample encode the identical CDR3. The chain has TRBV3-1 (or the pseudogene TRBV3-2) and TRBJ2-1; 9 bases agree with TRBD2. The germline gives CDR1 LGHDT, CDR2 YNNKEL (reference sequence). CDR3 length: 15 amino acids. The V segment lost 3 bases and the J segment 1 base; nucleotides outside the gene matches: 1. Here the CDR3 DNA reads TGTGCCAGCAGCCAGACTAGCGGTTCCTACAATGAGCAGTTCTTC. It codes for CASSQTSGSYNEQFF.

This clone is a singleton in its sample. This chain links TRBV12-3 or TRBV12-4 with TRBJ2-7; D gene ambiguous. This CDR3 comprises 12 residues. Trimming took off 3 bases at V and 4 bases at J, with 7 bases between the two ends. CDR3 loop: CASSFEFYEQYV. CDR3 nucleotides: TGTGCCAGCAGTTTTGAGTTTTACGAGCAGTACGTC.

The chain couples TRBV11-2 to TRBJ2-7; D gene uncertain. This CDR3 comprises 11 residues. Germline CDR1 reads SGHAT; CDR2 reads FQNNGV. V lost 5 bases and J lost 4, with 6 bases in between. This chain's CDR3 is CASSAQYEQYV. The CDR3 DNA is TGTGCCAGCAGCGCACAATACGAGCAGTACGTC.

V gene TRBV3-1 (or the pseudogene TRBV3-2) combines with J gene TRBJ2-2; TRBD1 matches at 7 bases. The germline gives CDR1 LGHDT, CDR2 YNNKEL (reference sequence). The V gene end was trimmed by 5 bases and the J gene end by 1 base; junction bases not matched to a gene: 10. The CDR3 has 17 residues. Here the CDR3 reads CASSERGWTGNTGELFF. The CDR3 DNA reads TGTGCCAGCAGCGAGAGAGGATGGACAGGGAACACCGGGGAGCTGTTTTTT.

The V and J genes are TRBV7-6 and TRBJ2-4; a weak D match, TRBD2 (5 bases). CDR1 and CDR2 from the germline V gene are SGHVS and FNYEAQ. Trimming removed 1 base from V and 1 base from J, with 8 bases in between. CDR3 length: 15 amino acids. The CDR3 DNA follows: TGTGCCAGCAGCTTAGAAGGCGGGGCCAAAAACATTCAGTACTTC. Protein: CASSLEGGAKNIQYF.

J is TRBJ1-5 and V is TRBV28; D perhaps matches TRBD1 (5 bases). Germline V CDR1 and CDR2: MDHEN, SYDVKM. The CDR3 is 12 amino acids. Trimming stripped 11 bases from V and 7 bases from J, with 15 bases between. In DNA, the CDR3 is TGTGCCGGGCAGACAGTTTTGCAGCCCCAGCATTTT. It encodes CAGQTVLQPQHF.

This chain uses TRBV4-3 with TRBJ1-2; TRBD1 agrees at 7 bases. CDR1 is LGHNA, CDR2 YSLEER, per germline. V trimming: 0 bases; J trimming: 2 bases; junction bases outside the gene matches: 6. The CDR3 has 16 amino acids. CDR3 in amino acids: CASSQEWDRPNYGYTF. The CDR3 DNA follows: TGCGCCAGCAGCCAAGAATGGGACAGACCGAACTATGGCTACACCTTC.

This chain links TRBV5-5 with TRBJ1-2; TRBD1 agrees at 10 bases. The CDR3 loop spans 18 amino acids. The J segment lost 8 bases and the V segment lost 3 bases, leaving 19 bases of the junction unmatched. Germline V lookup: CDR1 SGHKS, CDR2 YYEKEE (reference sequence). For the CDR3, the DNA is TGTGCCAGCAGCTCTGTCCCGGGACAGGGGAGGATAGTCGGAGGCTACACCTTC. This encodes CASSSVPGQGRIVGGYTF.

The J gene is TRBJ1-4, the V gene TRBV7-9, with 9 bases identical to TRBD1. The CDR3 contains 15 residues. V dropped 8 bases and J dropped 5; count of bases not matched to a gene: 9. The germline V gene encodes CDR1 SEHNR and CDR2 FQNEAQ (reference sequence). The CDR3 bases are TGTGCCAGCTGGGCCGCCGGGACAGGGAATGAAAAACTGTTTTTT. Protein sequence: CASWAAGTGNEKLFF.

The rearrangement uses TRBV28 and TRBJ1-5, with TRBD1 matching over 7 bases. This CDR3 has 17 amino acids. Germline V gene lookup returns CDR1 MDHEN and CDR2 SYDVKM. The V segment lost 2 bases and the J segment 7 bases; nucleotides outside the gene matches: 14. The chain's CDR3 is CASSLRPITGAIQPQHF. CDR3 in DNA: TGTGCCAGCAGTTTACGTCCGATTACAGGGGCGATCCAGCCCCAGCATTTT. Combining the CDR3 with reference TRBV28 and TRBJ1-5 gives the whole variable domain DVKVTQSSRYLVKRTGEKVFLECVQDMDHENMFWYRQDPGLGLRLIYFSYDVKMKEKGDIPEGYSVSREKKERFSLILESASTNQTSMYLCASSLRPITGAIQPQHFGDGTRLSIL.

This clone occurred a few times. Here the CDR3 reads CASSHRDRADEQYV. CDR3 nucleotides: TGTGCCAGCAGCCACAGGGACAGGGCTGACGAGCAGTACGTC. This chain uses TRBV11-1 with TRBJ2-7; TRBD1 agrees at 9 bases. J gave up 5 bases and V 5 bases, and 7 bases lay outside the gene matches. CDR3 length equals 14 residues. The germline V gene encodes CDR1 SGHAT and CDR2 FQDESV (reference sequence).

J is TRBJ2-1 and V is TRBV24-1, with 10 bases identical to TRBD2. This CDR3 has 15 residues. CDR1 and CDR2 from the germline V gene are KGHDR and SFDVKD. The J segment lost 6 bases and the V segment lost 7 bases, leaving 8 bases of the junction unmatched. The CDR3 protein is CATSDRLAGINEQFF. Here the CDR3 DNA reads TGTGCCACCAGCGACCGACTAGCGGGTATCAATGAGCAGTTCTTC.

The V gene is TRBV7-6, the J gene TRBJ2-1; 13 bases agree with TRBD2. The CDR3 extends over 17 amino acids. Germline values: CDR1 SGHVS, CDR2 FNYEAQ. V shed 4 bases, J shed 7 bases, and the junction held 10 bases outside the gene matches. CDR3 protein: CASSSYELAGGPNEQFF. The CDR3 nucleotides read TGTGCCAGCAGCTCCTATGAACTAGCGGGAGGGCCGAATGAGCAGTTCTTC.

This clone was observed a few times. CDR3 nucleotide sequence: TGTGCCAGCAGTTTAAGTGGGAGCGAGCAGTACGTC. This gives the protein CASSLSGSEQYV. The gene calls are TRBV12-3 or TRBV12-4 and TRBJ2-7, with D maybe TRBD2 (5 bases). CDR3 length: 12 residues. Trimming left V 2 bases short and J 6 bases short, with 8 bases between.

This clone was counted many times. This chain connects TRBV5-1 to TRBJ2-3; D possibly corresponds to TRBD1 (6 bases). V lost 0 bases and J 6 bases, leaving 11 bases between the germline ends. The CDR3 covers 14 residues. Per the germline V gene, CDR1 is SGHRS and CDR2 is YFSETQ. The CDR3 nucleotides read TGCGCCAGCAGCTTGGCCGGACAGCCGGATACGCAGTATTTT. Its translation: CASSLAGQPDTQYF.

CDR3 DNA: TGTGCCAGCAGCTTATTAGGGGGGGGGATAGCCAAAAACATTCAGTACTTC. Protein product: CASSLLGGGIAKNIQYF. The V call is TRBV7-2, the J call TRBJ2-4; perhaps TRBD2 as D (7 bases). This CDR3 has 17 residues. V lost 2 bases and J lost 0, with 14 bases in between. Germline CDR1 SGHTA, CDR2 FQGNSA.

J is TRBJ2-1 and V is TRBV29-1, with no clear D. The CDR3 spans 10 residues. Germline V gene lookup returns CDR1 SQVTM and CDR2 ANQGSEA. Trimming removed 5 bases at V and 6 bases at J, with 5 bases between. This CDR3 is CSVLPNEQFF. CDR3 DNA sequence: TGCAGCGTTCTCCCCAATGAGCAGTTCTTC.

The genes are TRBV9 and TRBJ1-1; D may be TRBD1 (6 bases). The germline CDR1 and CDR2 sequences are SGDLS and YYNGEE. The V end lost 0 bases, the J end lost 1 base, and 10 bases lay between the germline ends. The CDR3 has 15 amino acids. The chain's CDR3 is CASSVGGLQNTEAFF. The CDR3, as DNA: TGTGCCAGCAGCGTAGGGGGGCTTCAGAACACTGAAGCTTTCTTT.

This chain uses TRBV5-4 with TRBJ1-6, with 9 bases matching TRBD1. The V gene end was trimmed by 4 bases and the J gene end by 7 bases; junction bases not matched to a gene: 6. The CDR3 spans 15 residues. Germline assignment: CDR1 SGHNT and CDR2 YYREEE (reference sequence). CDR3 protein: CASSLRQGGNSPLHF. The CDR3 DNA is TGTGCCAGCAGCCTTAGACAGGGGGGGAATTCACCCCTCCACTTT.

J is TRBJ1-5 and V is TRBV5-6; a possible D gene is TRBD1 (5 bases). Deletions cut 1 base from V and 1 base from J, with 12 bases between. The CDR3 has 16 amino acids. The V gene's germline CDR1 is SGHDT and CDR2 YYEEEE. The CDR3 DNA follows: TGTGCCAGCAGCTTGTCTTGGGGGGGGAGCAATCAGCCCCAGCATTTT. It translates to CASSLSWGGSNQPQHF.

The V gene is TRBV18, the J gene TRBJ2-4; 8 bases agree with TRBD1. The CDR3 contains 17 residues. Germline CDR1 is KGHSH and CDR2 is LQKENI. J was trimmed by 0 bases and V by 2 bases; bases with no gene match: 6. Here the CDR3 DNA reads TGTGCCAGCTCACCAGTGACAGGGGTTGCAGCCAAAAACATTCAGTACTTC. Its translation is CASSPVTGVAAKNIQYF.

V and J are TRBV5-6 and TRBJ2-7; 8 bases line up with TRBD2. The CDR3 is 13 residues long. Germline-derived CDR1 and CDR2 are SGHDT and YYEEEE. V was clipped by 4 bases and J by 2 bases; unmatched bases: 2. The CDR3 sequence: CASSPGGTYEQYV. In DNA form, the CDR3 reads TGTGCCAGCAGCCCGGGGGGGACCTACGAGCAGTACGTC.

The chain carries TRBV28 and TRBJ1-2, with unresolved D. The V gene's germline CDR1 is MDHEN and CDR2 SYDVKM. Trimming took off 4 bases at V and 6 bases at J, with 9 bases between the two ends. The CDR3 contains 12 residues. CDR3 in DNA: TGTGCCAGCAGTTCCCCCGGGGATGGCTACACCTTC. This encodes CASSSPGDGYTF.

The V and J genes are TRBV5-5 and TRBJ1-4, with a tentative D call TRBD1 (6 bases). Germline V gene lookup returns CDR1 SGHKS and CDR2 YYEKEE (reference sequence). With 0 bases removed from V and 4 bases from J, the gap between germline ends came to 13 bases. The CDR3 totals 16 residues. This CDR3 is CASSLDRGAGNEKLFF. CDR3 nucleotide sequence: TGTGCCAGCAGCTTGGATCGGGGGGCAGGTAATGAAAAACTGTTTTTT.

The CDR3 reads CASSWAGRGFADTQYF. DNA of the CDR3: TGTGCCAGCAGTTGGGCCGGGAGGGGTTTTGCAGATACGCAGTATTTT. This chain connects TRBV6-2 or TRBV6-3 to TRBJ2-3, with 8 bases that match TRBD2. CDR3 length: 16 amino acids. Germline CDR1 reads MNHEY; CDR2 reads SVGEGT. Losses at the gene ends were 4 bases for V and 4 bases for J; bases not matched to a gene: 10.

This clone was counted once. The chain employs TRBV27 and TRBJ2-5; 10 positions agree with TRBD2. Germline V CDR1 and CDR2: MNHEY, SMNVEV (reference sequence). The CDR3 has 15 residues. V was clipped by 3 bases and J by 5 bases; unmatched bases: 6. As DNA, the CDR3 is TGTGCCAGCAGTTTGGGAGCGGGGGGGCCCGAGACCCAGTACTTC. Translation: CASSLGAGGPETQYF.

This clone has only a few counts. V and J are TRBV30 and TRBJ1-2; no reliable D call. The length of the CDR3 is 13 residues. Per the germline V gene, CDR1 is GTSNPN and CDR2 is SVGIG (reference sequence). Trimming left V 7 bases short and J 8 bases short, with 20 bases between. The DNA for the CDR3 is TGTGCCTACCATTCAGTCAGGCGCCTAGGCTACACCTTC. This codes for CAYHSVRRLGYTF.

The chain employs TRBV4-3 and TRBJ2-5; a possible D gene is TRBD2 (6 bases). Trimming removed 4 bases from V and 5 bases from J, with 20 bases in between. The CDR3 spans 16 residues. CDR1 LGHNA and CDR2 YSLEER come from the germline V gene. CDR3 coding DNA: TGCGCCAGCAGCCCTTGGGGGGTGGAGGCCGCGGAGACCCAGTACTTC. As protein: CASSPWGVEAAETQYF.

This rearrangement joins TRBV28 to TRBJ1-2, with D maybe TRBD1 (6 bases). The germline CDR1 and CDR2 sequences are MDHEN and SYDVKM. Trimming removed 1 base at V and 5 bases at J, with 11 bases between. CDR3 length: 14 residues. CDR3 amino acids: CASSLFGQNYGYTF. The CDR3 nucleotides are TGTGCCAGCAGTTTATTTGGACAGAATTATGGCTACACCTTC.

This clone was counted a few times. The chain combines TRBV28 with TRBJ1-5, with 7 bases matching TRBD1. Germline CDR1 reads MDHEN; CDR2 reads SYDVKM. This CDR3 is 16 amino acids long. V lost 4 bases, J lost 5 bases, and 11 bases stayed unmatched. The CDR3 region is CASSSTGSGWDQPQHF. The CDR3 bases are TGTGCCAGCAGTTCGACAGGGAGTGGCTGGGATCAGCCCCAGCATTTT.